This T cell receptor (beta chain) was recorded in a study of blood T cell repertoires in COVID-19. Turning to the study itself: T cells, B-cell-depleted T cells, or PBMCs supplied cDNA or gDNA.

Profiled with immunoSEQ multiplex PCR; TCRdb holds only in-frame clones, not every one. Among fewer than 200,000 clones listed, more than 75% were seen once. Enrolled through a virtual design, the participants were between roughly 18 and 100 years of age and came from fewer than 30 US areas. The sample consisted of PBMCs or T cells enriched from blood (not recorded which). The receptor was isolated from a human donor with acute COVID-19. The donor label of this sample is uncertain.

CDR3 sequence reads: CASSLTSGGSGNTIYF. DNA for the CDR3: TGTGCCAGCAGCCTCACTAGTGGGGGGTCAGGAAACACCATATATTTT. The V gene is TRBV9, the J gene TRBJ1-3; possibly TRBD1 for D (5 bases). The CDR3 sequence is 16 residues long. The V end lost 4 bases, the J end lost 4 bases, and 18 bases lay between the germline ends. Germline V lookup: CDR1 SGDLS, CDR2 YYNGEE.